The present TCR beta chain was sequenced within a study of CD4 T cells in relation to SARS-CoV-2 and coronaviruses. Across the whole study: PBMCs were cultured with antigen for roughly 11 days before TCR beta sequencing. Controls used an HIV-1 Nef peptide pool or no peptide. The restricting HLA molecule for shared crossreactive spike epitopes was mapped.

CD4+ T cells from unexposed donors were obtained before the COVID-19 pandemic (2011-2018). CD4+ T cells were isolated from the cells after less than 13 days of culture. V was clipped by 3 bases and J by 7 bases; unmatched bases: 12. Germline V gives CDR1 MNHNS, CDR2 SASEGT. The CDR3 is 15 amino acids. A remark on this clone: Its antigen is unidentified.

The repertoire was sequenced with immunoSEQ multiplex PCR; TCRdb's copy has only in-frame clones and lacks some. This table has roughly 30,000 clones, about 76% appearing once. The specimen was CD4+ T cells from PBMCs, cultured in vitro. This TCR came from a human donor in good health. The chain has TRBV6-1 and TRBJ2-7; 7 positions agree with TRBD1. The CDR3 loop is CASSDRQGRLREQYF. The CDR3 DNA reads TGTGCCAGCAGTGATAGACAGGGAAGATTGAGGGAGCAGTACTTC.